This record concerns one T cell receptor (beta chain) sequence. What it binds is not known. The assay was carried out at the deep level. Every subset's genomic DNA went evenly onto several immunoSEQ plates. TCRdb's table, derived via immunoSEQ multiplex PCR, lists solely in-frame clones and lacks some. In the table there are roughly 700,000 clones, about 74% of which are singletons. This sample stems from a study of shared clonotypes between healthy human individuals. Study-level findings and limits: A few donors had roughly 5% of their naive CD4 clonotypes in common.

The CDR3 totals 15 residues. V lost 2 bases and J lost 7, with 18 bases in between. Germline values: CDR1 SGHNT, CDR2 YENEEA. The investigators split CD4+ cells into a CD45RA+ naive subset and a CD45RA-negative memory subset. The sample consisted of memory CD4+ T cells sorted from blood. Noted subset: CD45RA-negative fraction. The sequence was obtained from a woman under 40 in good health. This chain uses TRBV11-3 with TRBJ2-7; perhaps TRBD2 as D (5 bases). CDR3: CASSLFSGPSGEQYF. Written as DNA, the CDR3 is TGTGCCAGCAGCTTATTTTCTGGGCCTTCGGGGGAGCAGTACTTC.